This T cell receptor beta chain was retrieved from a study of blood T cell repertoires in COVID-19. Sequenced by immunoSEQ multiplex PCR; TCRdb stores in-frame clones only, minus some. The sample shows 280,000 or so clones, around 90% of them seen only once. The CDR3 spans 13 residues. Germline V gene sequence: CDR1 MDHEN, CDR2 SYDVKM. Trimming stripped 4 bases from V and 10 bases from J, with 16 bases between. This clone appeared a few times. The V gene is TRBV28, the J gene TRBJ1-1; a possible D gene is TRBD1 (6 bases). The sequenced sample consisted of PBMCs or T cells enriched from blood (not recorded which). The sequence was collected from a woman aged 18-29 years with acute COVID-19. This CDR3 is CASSSYRAPGAFF. The CDR3 region has the DNA TGTGCCAGCAGTTCTTACAGGGCTCCCGGAGCTTTCTTT.